The source of this T cell receptor (beta chain) is a study of OX40 agonist ivuxolimab in advanced cancers. Looking at the study overall: Having had anti-PD-1, anti-PD-L1 or anti-CTLA-4 therapy before was allowed, and around 44% had some. Findings and limits, study-wide: The study found that CD8+ T cells averaged more expanded clones than CD4+.

TCRdb keeps only in-frame clones here, not all; method: immunoSEQ multiplex PCR. The profile shows roughly 62,000 clones, around 83% of them singletons. The CDR3 runs to 14 residues. V lost 2 bases, J lost 8 bases, and 5 bases stayed unmatched. The germline V gene has CDR1 SGHTA and CDR2 FQGTGA. Notes on this clone: The target antigen is unknown.

Autoimmune disease history or systemic immunosuppression led to patient exclusion. The chain is built from TRBV7-3 and TRBJ1-4, with 7 bases identical to TRBD1. The starting material was CD4+ or CD8+ T cells sorted from blood, obtained in a trial of the OX40 agonist ivuxolimab. This clonotype was sampled from an adult with an advanced solid tumor such as melanoma, head and neck, liver or kidney cancer. CDR3 sequence reads: CASSLVTGEEKLFF. CDR3 sequence (DNA): TGTGCCAGCAGCTTAGTTACAGGGGAAGAAAAACTGTTTTTT. The entire variable domain, with the rest obtained from reference TRBV7-3 and TRBJ1-4, is as follows: GAGVSQTPSNKVTEKGKYVELRCDPISGHTALYWYRQSLGQGPEFLIYFQGTGAADDSGLPNDRFFAVRPEGSVSTLKIQRTERGDSAVYLCASSLVTGEEKLFFGSGTQLSVL.